The clone carrying this T cell receptor (beta chain) appeared a few times. These data belong to a study of blood T cell repertoires in COVID-19. Study overall: The origin of the acute and convalescent COVID-19 samples was the United States, Italy and Spain. Sources were T cells, B-cell-depleted T cells, or PBMCs; the material itself was cDNA or gDNA.

As originally analysed: The assay estimated nucleated cells by amplifying reference gene primers. Sequenced by immunoSEQ multiplex PCR; TCRdb stores in-frame clones only, minus some. V and J calls and clone size are as listed in that table; D and trimming were resolved from the DNA. This table has around 300,000 clones, around nine tenths appearing once. The CDR3 length is 12 residues. Germline-derived CDR1 and CDR2 are SQVTM and ANQGSEA. Trimming took off 4 bases at V and 6 bases at J, with 13 bases between the two ends. The chain combines TRBV29-1 with TRBJ2-7, with a possible D match to TRBD2 (5 bases). The material sequenced was peripheral blood. The clonotype comes from a woman younger than 45 with COVID-19, enrolled during active disease. CDR3 nucleotides: TGCAGCGTTGGGATGGTCGGAGGCGAGCAGTACTTC. Protein sequence: CSVGMVGGEQYF.